Listed below are T cell receptor beta chains from one sample, sequenced in a study of PD-L1 blockade in urothelial cancer. Profiling relied on immunoSEQ multiplex PCR, and the TCRdb table lists in-frame clones only, not all of them. This sample has tens of thousands of clones, with about 90% found just once. This sample comprised PBMCs, obtained around atezolizumab (anti-PD-L1) treatment. The origin of the receptors is a woman in her 70s with urothelial cancer. Each CDR3 is given with its conserved first and last residue. Fields, in order: J gene, V gene, D gene, CDR3 protein, CDR3 DNA. The D gene is left open where the match is weak.

TRBJ2-1	TRBV5-1	NA	CASSLDQGPEQFF	TGCGCCAGCAGCTTGGATCAGGGGCCTGAGCAGTTCTTC
TRBJ1-1	TRBV6-1	NA	CASSEGAGRAQATEAFF	TGTGCCAGCAGTGAAGGGGCGGGGCGTGCGCAGGCCACTGAAGCTTTCTTT
TRBJ2-1	TRBV15	NA	CATSRGAGVLNSYNEQFF	TGTGCCACCAGCAGAGGGGCAGGCGTATTAAACTCCTACAATGAGCAGTTCTTC
TRBJ1-3	TRBV7-2	NA	CASSRPGAGNTIYF	TGTGCCAGCAGCCGACCAGGGGCTGGAAACACCATATATTTT
TRBJ2-2	TRBV10-3	TRBD1	CAISESRTGTGELFF	TGTGCCATCAGTGAGTCACGGACAGGGACCGGGGAGCTGTTTTTT
TRBJ2-1	TRBV27	NA	CASRRLRQGEQFF	TGTGCCAGTAGGAGACTGAGGCAGGGGGAGCAGTTCTTC
TRBJ1-1	TRBV25-1	NA	CASSENWGRGTEAFF	TGTGCCAGCAGTGAGAACTGGGGGCGAGGCACTGAAGCTTTCTTT
TRBJ2-3	TRBV7-2	TRBD2	CASSLTSGGGDTQYF	TGTGCCAGCAGCTTAACTAGCGGGGGGGGAGATACGCAGTATTTT
TRBJ1-2	TRBV9	TRBD1	CASSPTQGDYGYTF	TGTGCCAGCAGCCCAACGCAGGGGGACTATGGCTACACCTTC
TRBJ2-7	TRBV5-1	NA	CASSLSRDTVGGYEQYF	TGCGCCAGCAGCTTGTCCCGGGACACGGTAGGTGGGTACGAGCAGTACTTC
TRBJ2-3	TRBV5-1	TRBD2	CASSLGTSGGGDTQYF	TGCGCCAGCAGCTTAGGGACTAGCGGGGGCGGAGATACGCAGTATTTT